The source of this TCR beta chain is a study of cytomegalovirus exposure and HLA in healthy donors. The overall study: The same platform was used for the 100 to 150 validation repertoires as for the 650 to 800 first-cohort repertoires, as reported in a later analysis.

These donors were members of the roughly 120-subject validation cohort, a group separate from the roughly 670-subject first cohort. TCRdb keeps only in-frame clones here, not all; method: immunoSEQ multiplex PCR. The sample holds some 170,000 clones; about 90% are singletons and the top ten take around 6%. The sequence was collected from a woman between 25 and 40 years old in good health and CMV-seronegative. Sequencing input: PBMCs.

DNA of the CDR3: TGTGCCAGCAGCTTGGGGTCTGGCCTCACGAACACTGAAGCTTTCTTT. This translates into CASSLGSGLTNTEAFF. V gene TRBV5-4 combines with J gene TRBJ1-1; no definite D call. CDR3 length: 16 residues. Trimming shortened V by 0 bases and J by 1 base, and 13 bases separated the two germline ends. Per the germline V gene, CDR1 is SGHNT and CDR2 is YYREEE (reference sequence).